These 30 T cell receptor beta chains originate from one sample sequenced in a study of blood T cell repertoires in COVID-19. Profiled with immunoSEQ multiplex PCR; TCRdb holds only in-frame clones, not every one. The table records some 270,000 clones, about 90% of them present only once. Specimen: PBMCs or T cells enriched from blood (not recorded which). The receptors originated from a woman between 25 and 40 years old with acute COVID-19.

The chain carries TRBV18 and TRBJ2-5; TRBD1 matches 9 bases. The CDR3 is made up of 14 amino acids. Germline V gene lookup returns CDR1 KGHSH and CDR2 LQKENI. The V and J ends lost 4 bases and 7 bases, in that order; junction bases with no gene match: 7. The CDR3 region is CASSLTDRGGTQYF. The CDR3 coding sequence is TGTGCCAGCTCACTAACGGACAGGGGTGGGACCCAGTACTTC.

This clone was observed a single time. This rearrangement joins TRBV9 to TRBJ1-5, with 7 bases identical to TRBD1. V gave up 3 bases and J gave up 2 bases; unmatched junction bases: 5. The CDR3 runs 15 residues. Germline CDR1 is SGDLS and CDR2 is YYNGEE. CDR3 residues: CASSAGQGGNQPQHF. The CDR3 DNA is TGTGCCAGCAGCGCAGGCCAGGGGGGCAATCAGCCCCAGCATTTT.

J is TRBJ2-3 and V is TRBV5-4; no definite D call. Germline CDR1 reads SGHNT; CDR2 reads YYREEE (reference sequence). Trimming shortened V by 2 bases and J by 0 bases, and 10 bases separated the two germline ends. The CDR3 is 15 residues long. The DNA for the CDR3 is TGTGCCAGCAGCTTCCAACAGTCTAGCACAGATACGCAGTATTTT. Protein product: CASSFQQSSTDTQYF.

The V call is TRBV5-1, the J call TRBJ2-3; possible D gene TRBD1, 6 bases. Germline-derived CDR1 and CDR2 are SGHRS and YFSETQ. This CDR3 spans 14 amino acids. The V and J ends lost 7 bases and 2 bases respectively, with 14 bases between them. CDR3 sequence (DNA): TGCGCCAGCTCGGGTCAGGGGATCACAGATACGCAGTATTTT. Translated: CASSGQGITDTQYF.

V is TRBV5-5 and J is TRBJ1-2, with D maybe TRBD1 (6 bases). This CDR3 is 14 amino acids long. CDR1 and CDR2 (germline): SGHKS, YYEKEE (reference sequence). Trimming pared 4 bases from V and 2 bases from J, leaving 12 bases between. The CDR3 spells CASSIQGQNYGYTF. The CDR3 bases are TGTGCCAGCAGCATCCAGGGGCAAAACTATGGCTACACCTTC.

This clone was recorded once. The chain carries TRBV7-3 and TRBJ2-2; 7 bases fit TRBD1. V lost 0 bases, J lost 5 bases, and 3 bases stayed unmatched. The CDR3 sequence is 15 residues long. From germline, CDR1 is SGHTA and CDR2 FQGTGA. CDR3 amino acids: CASSLTDRVTGELFF. CDR3 DNA sequence: TGTGCCAGCAGCTTAACCGACAGGGTGACCGGGGAGCTGTTTTTT.

The chain has TRBV4-3 and TRBJ2-1; 7 nucleotides align to TRBD2. V was pared by 0 bases and J by 9 bases, with 11 bases of the junction left unmatched. CDR3 size: 16 residues. Germline V gene lookup returns CDR1 LGHNA and CDR2 YSLEER. CDR3 loop: CASSQDTAGERGEQFF. Written as DNA, the CDR3 is TGCGCCAGCAGCCAAGATACGGCGGGAGAGCGCGGTGAGCAGTTCTTC.

The chain uses TRBV5-1 and TRBJ2-5; D is undetermined. Germline values: CDR1 SGHRS, CDR2 YFSETQ. The V end lost 0 bases, the J end lost 5 bases, and 14 bases lay between the germline ends. This CDR3 comprises 15 residues. The chain's CDR3 is CASSLATLFGETQYF. DNA for the CDR3: TGCGCCAGCAGCTTGGCAACTCTCTTCGGGGAGACCCAGTACTTC.

The genes are TRBV11-2 and TRBJ2-7, with D possibly matching TRBD2 (6 bases). The CDR3 totals 14 residues. V was trimmed by 5 bases and J by 2 bases, leaving 13 bases between them. Per the germline V gene, CDR1 is SGHAT and CDR2 is FQNNGV. In DNA form, the CDR3 reads TGTGCCAGCAGCCAATGGGAGGAGGCCTACGAGCAGTACTTC. Encoded protein: CASSQWEEAYEQYF. Filled out from reference TRBV11-2 and TRBJ2-7, the complete variable domain reads EAGVAQSPRYKIIEKRQSVAFWCNPISGHATLYWYQQILGQGPKLLIQFQNNGVVDDSQLPKDRFSAERLKGVDSTLKIQPAKLEDSAVYLCASSQWEEAYEQYFGPGTRLTVT.

This chain connects TRBV13 to TRBJ2-5; D unresolved. Trimming took 4 bases from V and 2 from J, leaving 5 bases between them. The CDR3 totals 12 residues. Looked up from germline, CDR1 is PRHDT and CDR2 is FYEKMQ (reference sequence). The CDR3 DNA reads TGTGCCAGCAGCTCCCGGCAAGAGACCCAGTACTTC. Protein sequence: CASSSRQETQYF.

The chain recombines TRBV3-1 (or the pseudogene TRBV3-2) with TRBJ2-6; TRBD2 aligns across 8 bases. Germline loops: CDR1 LGHDT, CDR2 YNNKEL (reference sequence). This CDR3 is built from 16 residues. V lost 7 bases to trimming and J lost 3 bases; unmatched junction nucleotides: 8. For the CDR3, the DNA is TGTGCCAGCAACTCGGCCGGGGGGGTTGGGGCCAACGTCCTGACTTTC. The encoded protein is CASNSAGGVGANVLTF.

V and J are TRBV9 and TRBJ1-6; possible D gene TRBD1, 5 bases. Germline lookup yields CDR1 SGDLS and CDR2 YYNGEE. The CDR3 runs 14 residues. V shed 3 bases and J shed 5 bases, with 9 bases lying between them. CDR3 bases: TGTGCCAGCAGCGCAGGGTTCGATAATTCACCCCTCCACTTT. Protein product: CASSAGFDNSPLHF. Based on the CDR3 plus reference TRBV9 and TRBJ1-6, the full variable domain is DSGVTQTPKHLITATGQRVTLRCSPRSGDLSVYWYQQSLDQGLQFLIQYYNGEERAKGNILERFSAQQFPDLHSELNLSSLELGDSALYFCASSAGFDNSPLHFGNGTRLTVT.

CDR3 sequence: CATSRDIGTSGTWTYNEQFF. DNA of the CDR3: TGTGCCACCAGCAGAGATATAGGGACTAGCGGGACCTGGACCTACAATGAGCAGTTCTTC. J is TRBJ2-1 and V is TRBV15; the match to TRBD2 covers 13 bases. Per the germline V gene, CDR1 is LNHNV and CDR2 is YYDKDF (reference sequence). The CDR3 loop spans 20 amino acids. Trimming removed 0 bases from V and 2 bases from J; junction bases left unmatched: 10.

This clone occurred once. The chain uses TRBV28 and TRBJ2-1, with D uncertain. The CDR3 has 11 amino acids. From germline, CDR1 is MDHEN and CDR2 SYDVKM. With 6 bases removed from V and 10 bases from J, the gap between germline ends came to 10 bases. Here the CDR3 reads CASSRVVEQFF. The CDR3 nucleotides are TGTGCCAGCAGCCGGGTGGTCGAGCAGTTCTTC.

This clone has more than one count but fewer than ten. This chain connects TRBV2 to TRBJ1-6; TRBD1 matches 8 bases. In germline, CDR1 is SNHLY, CDR2 FYNNEI. This CDR3 has 14 amino acids. V lost 8 bases and J lost 7; bases outside the gene matches: 7. CDR3 sequence: CASHRTGNNSPLHF. As DNA, the CDR3 is TGTGCCAGCCACAGGACAGGGAACAATTCACCCCTCCACTTT.

The chain combines TRBV7-8 with TRBJ1-3; D is uncertain. CDR1 and CDR2 (germline): SGHVS, FQNEAQ. V lost 8 bases and J 4 bases, leaving 3 bases between the germline ends. The CDR3 loop spans 10 amino acids. CDR3: CASGGNTIYF. CDR3 DNA sequence: TGTGCCAGCGGCGGAAACACCATATATTTT.

In this sample, this clone turned up once. The J gene is TRBJ2-1, the V gene TRBV28; 7 bases line up with TRBD1. Trimming cost V 2 bases and J 0 bases; bases outside gene matches: 1. This CDR3 region has 15 residues. The germline V gene encodes CDR1 MDHEN and CDR2 SYDVKM. The CDR3 bases are TGTGCCAGCAGTTTAACAGGGGACTCCTACAATGAGCAGTTCTTC. This translates into CASSLTGDSYNEQFF.

The chain links TRBV28 to TRBJ2-7; 14 bases are shared with TRBD2. Unmatched junction bases numbered 8, after V lost 5 bases and J lost 5 bases. Looked up from germline, CDR1 is MDHEN and CDR2 is SYDVKM. The CDR3 spans 16 residues. The CDR3 spells CASSPGTSGSRDEQYF. The CDR3 region has the DNA TGTGCCAGCAGTCCCGGGACTAGCGGGAGCCGGGACGAGCAGTACTTC.

The CDR3 loop is CASSETGHGNEQFF. Here the CDR3 DNA reads TGTGCCAGCAGTGAAACAGGGCATGGAAATGAGCAGTTCTTC. The chain is built from TRBV6-1 and TRBJ2-1; maybe TRBD1 (6 bases). The CDR3 sequence is 14 residues long. V lost 2 bases, J lost 7 bases, and 12 bases lay in between. Germline V CDR1 and CDR2: MNHNS, SASEGT.

The chain is built from TRBV19 and TRBJ2-1; perhaps TRBD2 as D (7 bases). Trimming shortened V by 7 bases and J by 3 bases, and 13 bases separated the two germline ends. Germline CDR1 is LNHDA and CDR2 is SQIVND (reference sequence). This CDR3 has 14 residues. CDR3 loop: CASKGEGIYNEQFF. The CDR3 DNA reads as TGTGCCAGTAAGGGGGAGGGGATCTACAATGAGCAGTTCTTC.

The rearrangement links TRBV19 to TRBJ2-5; D might be TRBD2 (5 bases). The germline V and J ends were trimmed by 3 bases and 4 bases, with 6 bases remaining between them. The CDR3 totals 12 residues. In germline, CDR1 is LNHDA, CDR2 SQIVND (reference sequence). CDR3 residues: CASSIGLETQYF. The CDR3 DNA sequence: TGTGCCAGTAGTATTGGACTAGAGACCCAGTACTTC.

The chain links TRBV4-3 to TRBJ1-4, with unresolved D. The length of the CDR3 is 16 residues. CDR1 is LGHNA and CDR2 is YSLEER in the germline V gene. V lost 4 bases to trimming and J lost 4 bases, with 16 bases between them. The chain's CDR3 is CASSPTPGLGNEKLFF. The DNA for the CDR3 is TGCGCCAGCAGCCCCACGCCAGGTCTCGGTAATGAAAAACTGTTTTTT.

The chain joins TRBV19 to TRBJ1-1; 8 nucleotides match TRBD1. Germline lookup yields CDR1 LNHDA and CDR2 SQIVND (reference sequence). The CDR3 sequence is 16 residues long. The V and J ends lost 2 bases and 1 base, in that order; junction bases with no gene match: 6. CDR3 coding DNA: TGTGCCAGTAGTATACCAAAGGACAGGGCGAACACTGAAGCTTTCTTT. Translation: CASSIPKDRANTEAFF.

CDR3 nucleotide sequence: TGTGCCATCAGTGAGTCAGAGGGAGGGGGATTCGAGCAGTACTTC. The encoded protein is CAISESEGGGFEQYF. This sequence joins TRBV10-3 and TRBJ2-7, with D perhaps TRBD2 (7 bases). With 0 bases removed from V and 6 bases from J, the gap between germline ends came to 15 bases. The V gene's germline CDR1 is ENHRY and CDR2 SYGVKD. The CDR3 totals 15 residues.

The chain links TRBV27 to TRBJ1-1; 7 nucleotides agree with TRBD1. After removal of 4 bases from V and 2 bases from J, the junction contained 4 bases not matched to a gene. CDR1 MNHEY and CDR2 SMNVEV come from the germline V gene (reference sequence). The CDR3 consists of 14 residues. CDR3: CASSYRQGNTEAFF. CDR3 in DNA: TGTGCCAGCAGTTATCGACAGGGAAACACTGAAGCTTTCTTT.

The genes are TRBV5-1 and TRBJ2-7; D might be TRBD1 (6 bases). This CDR3 region has 13 residues. Germline loops: CDR1 SGHRS, CDR2 YFSETQ. Trimming removed 7 bases from V and 0 bases from J, with 11 bases in between. The CDR3 nucleotides read TGCGCCAGCGGACAGCAGGGCTCCTACGAGCAGTACTTC. Translating gives CASGQQGSYEQYF.

This CDR3 is CASSPGQGVPYGYTF. The CDR3 bases are TGTGCCAGCAGCCCGGGACAGGGGGTTCCCTATGGCTACACCTTC. The chain is built from TRBV7-2 and TRBJ1-2; TRBD1 aligns across 11 bases. The germline V gene has CDR1 SGHTA and CDR2 FQGNSA. This CDR3 is 15 amino acids long. Germline trimming cut 5 bases from V and 4 bases from J; bases unmatched to any gene: 6.

J is TRBJ1-4 and V is TRBV10-3; 7 positions agree with TRBD1. The CDR3 loop spans 15 amino acids. After removal of 2 bases from V and 3 bases from J, the junction contained 3 bases not matched to a gene. In germline, CDR1 is ENHRY, CDR2 SYGVKD. The CDR3, as DNA: TGTGCCATCAGTGAGATGGACAGGCCTAATGAAAAACTGTTTTTT. This sequence encodes CAISEMDRPNEKLFF.

The V call is TRBV6-6, the J call TRBJ1-3, with D possibly TRBD1 on 5 matching bases. CDR3 length: 13 amino acids. Germline V gene lookup returns CDR1 MNHNY and CDR2 SVGAGI (reference sequence). The V end lost 6 bases, the J end lost 2 bases, and 8 bases lay between the germline ends. This CDR3 is CASRGTPGNTIYF. DNA for the CDR3: TGTGCCAGCAGAGGGACTCCTGGAAACACCATATATTTT.

The rearrangement uses TRBV7-3 and TRBJ2-2; D unclear. V was cut by 5 bases and J by 2 bases, with 3 bases left in between. The CDR3 extends over 12 amino acids. Germline CDR1 and CDR2: SGHTA and FQGTGA. The CDR3 coding sequence is TGTGCCAGCAGCCATAACACCGGGGAGCTGTTTTTT. Translating gives CASSHNTGELFF.